The source of this TCR beta chain is a study of blood T cell repertoires in COVID-19. The germline V and J ends were trimmed by 5 bases and 4 bases, with 17 bases remaining between them. Germline CDR1 and CDR2: MNHEY and SMNVEV (reference sequence). This CDR3 has 16 residues. TCRdb's table, derived via immunoSEQ multiplex PCR, lists solely in-frame clones and lacks some. The table has around 170,000 clones, approximately 80% seen once; the top ten hold about an eighth. The rearrangement uses TRBV27 and TRBJ2-2, with D perhaps matching TRBD1 (5 bases). The source is a man in his sixties who had been exposed to COVID-19. The sample comprised PBMCs or T cells enriched from blood (not recorded which). The CDR3 sequence: CASSTSAYRGTGELFF. DNA for the CDR3: TGTGCCAGCAGTACATCAGCGTATAGGGGCACCGGGGAGCTGTTTTTT.